A selection of T cell receptor beta chains follows, all from one sample in a study of T cells in Graves' hyperthyroidism and ophthalmopathy. Using its own MiXCR run on the multiplex PCR reads, TCRdb lists one record per CDR3 protein. This sample has 450,000 to 700,000 distinct CDR3 sequences, with just over 45% found just once. Sequenced material: peripheral blood or thyroid tissue (not recorded which). These TCRs come from an adult woman with Graves' disease, either hyperthyroidism or ophthalmopathy (not recorded which). CDR3s include the opening cysteine and the closing phenylalanine or tryptophan. The order of the fields is D gene, clone size, V gene, J gene, CDR3 DNA, CDR3 protein. A D gene is named only where the DNA matches it firmly. The size field is filled for only some rows; it gives once, few, many or a size class.

>NA|NA|TRBV14|TRBJ1-5
TGTGCTACGAGCTCCCCCCTTGGGAGACAGCCCCAGCATTTT
CATSSPLGRQPQHF
>NA|NA|TRBV10-2|TRBJ2-2
TGCGCCAGCAGGGGGGGCGTCCAGGCCGGGGAGCTGTTTTTT
CASRGGVQAGELFF
>TRBD1|NA|TRBV7-2|TRBJ1-5
TGTGCCAGCTCCCAGGGGGCGAAACAGCCCCAGCATTTT
CASSQGAKQPQHF
>NA|few|TRBV2|TRBJ1-5
TGTGCCAGCAGTGAAGACCTCCGAACCGAGCCCCAGCATTTT
CASSEDLRTEPQHF
>NA|NA|TRBV29-1|TRBJ1-1
TGCAGCGTTGGTGGGAATAAAGCTTTCTTT
CSVGGNKAFF
>NA|many|TRBV5-1|TRBJ1-2
TGCGCCAGCAGCTTTGTGGTCATGAACGAAAACGGTACCTTC
CASSFVVMNENGTF
>NA|many|TRBV7-9|TRBJ2-7
TGTGCCAGCAGCTTACAGGGAGGCACCTACGAGCAGTACTTC
CASSLQGGTYEQYF
>TRBD2|NA|TRBV6-4|TRBJ2-2
TGTGCCAGCAGTGACTCGGCTAGCGGGAGTGTCGGGGAGCTGTTTTTT
CASSDSASGSVGELFF
>NA|many|TRBV2|TRBJ2-5
TGTGCCAGCAGTCTGAACAGGAAAGAGACCCAGTACTTC
CASSLNRKETQYF
>TRBD1|many|TRBV13|TRBJ2-7
TGTGCCAGCAGCTTGCAGGGACAGGCGGCCTACGAGCAGTACTTC
CASSLQGQAAYEQYF
>TRBD1|NA|TRBV5-1|TRBJ1-1
TGCGCCAGCAGCTTGGAGGGACAGGGAAACACTGAAGCTTTCTTT
CASSLEGQGNTEAFF
>TRBD1|few|TRBV6-6|TRBJ1-4
TGCGCCAGCAGTGACAGGGAGGGTGAAAAACTGTTTTTT
CASSDREGEKLFF
>NA|few|TRBV4-2|TRBJ1-3
TGTGCCAGCAGCCAAGATTTACGCCGGAACACCATATATTTT
CASSQDLRRNTIYF
>TRBD1|few|TRBV25-1|TRBJ1-2
TGTGCAAGACAGGGGGCCAATGGCTACACCTTC
CARQGANGYTF
>NA|NA|TRBV29-1|TRBJ1-2
TGCAGCGTGACGGCCGGGTTTGTGGCAGATGGCTACACCTTC
CSVTAGFVADGYTF
>NA|many|TRBV7-2|TRBJ1-3
TGTGCCAGCAGCTTTGGACAGAACTCTGGAAACACCATATATTTT
CASSFGQNSGNTIYF
>NA|many|TRBV9|TRBJ1-1
TGTGCCAGCAGCGTAGCCTCGACTAACACTGAAGCTTTCTTT
CASSVASTNTEAFF
>NA|few|TRBV5-1|TRBJ1-5
TGCGCCAGCAGCTTGACGGCCCGGGACACCAACAATCAGCCCCAGCATTTT
CASSLTARDTNNQPQHF
>NA|NA|TRBV7-9|TRBJ2-7
TGTGCCAGCAGCTTAGTAGGGGGACGCACCTTACTCGAGCAGTACTTC
CASSLVGGRTLLEQYF
>TRBD1|many|TRBV2|TRBJ1-6
TGTGCCAGCAGACTAGACAGGGCGACCTATAATTCACCCCTCCACTTT
CASRLDRATYNSPLHF
>NA|NA|TRBV20-1|TRBJ1-5
TGCAGTGCCCTAGGGCCTGCTGGTAGCGCAGAGTTACATAGCAATCAGCCCCAGCATTTC
CSALGPAGSAELHSNQPQHF
>NA|NA|TRBV25-1|TRBJ2-7
TGTGCCAGCAGGGCCATAGGGGAGCAGTACTTC
CASRAIGEQYF
>NA|many|TRBV7-3|TRBJ1-1
TGTGCCAGCAGCTTAAATCCTGGGAAAACTGAAGCTTTCTTT
CASSLNPGKTEAFF
>NA|many|TRBV10-2|TRBJ2-7
TGCGCCAGCAGTGAGTTTGGCGGAACCTACGAGCAGTACTTC
CASSEFGGTYEQYF
>TRBD1|NA|TRBV20-1|TRBJ1-5
TGCAGTGCGACCACAGGGGACCATCAGCCCCAGCATTTT
CSATTGDHQPQHF
>NA|NA|TRBV24-1|TRBJ2-3
TGTGCCACCAGTGACCCCAGCGGACGCGGCACAGATACGCAGTATTTT
CATSDPSGRGTDTQYF
>NA|NA|TRBV10-3|TRBJ2-5
TGTGCCATCAGTACAGGGAGGGAGACCCAGTACTTC
CAISTGRETQYF
>TRBD2|many|TRBV10-3|TRBJ2-7
TGTGCCATCAGTCCCGGGACTAGCGGTTTTCCAAAGAGCTCCTACGAGCAGTACTTC
CAISPGTSGFPKSSYEQYF
>NA|many|TRBV2|TRBJ1-1
TGTGCCAGCAGTGAAGCGCCTGTTACAAACACTGAAGCTTTCTTT
CASSEAPVTNTEAFF
>NA|NA|TRBV19|TRBJ1-5
TGTGCCAGTAGTAGTTGGGCAGATAATCAGCCCCAGCATTTT
CASSSWADNQPQHF
>NA|many|TRBV11-2|TRBJ2-5
TGTGCCAGCAGCTTAGAGACAGGAACCCAAGAGACCCAGTACTTC
CASSLETGTQETQYF
>NA|few|TRBV24-1|TRBJ2-7
TGTGCCACCAGTGATTTGTGGGACACCTACGAGCAGTACTTC
CATSDLWDTYEQYF
>TRBD1|many|TRBV5-1|TRBJ2-5
TGCGCCAGCAGCTACAGGGGGCGAGAGACCCAGTACTTC
CASSYRGRETQYF
>TRBD2|few|TRBV5-1|TRBJ2-1
TGCGCCAGCGAGGCGGAAGCGGGAAGCCACAATGAGCAGTTCTTC
CASEAEAGSHNEQFF
>NA|many|TRBV5-1|TRBJ2-7
TGCGCCAGCAGCCCACCGGGGGACGAGCAGTACTTC
CASSPPGDEQYF
>NA|many|TRBV6-1|TRBJ1-6
TGTGCCAGCAGTACCGGGATGGGGTATTCACCCCTCCACTTT
CASSTGMGYSPLHF
>NA|many|TRBV4-1|TRBJ1-5
TGCGCCAGCAGCCAAGTGGGCAGGGGCAATCAGCCCCAGCATTTT
CASSQVGRGNQPQHF
>NA|NA|TRBV15|TRBJ1-3
TGTGCCACCAGCCATGGTGACGGGACATTGGGCCCTGGAAACACCATATATTTT
CATSHGDGTLGPGNTIYF
>NA|many|TRBV7-9|TRBJ1-2
TGTGCCAGCAGCTTACCACCCCTAGGGGCCTCGCACTATGGCTACACCTTC
CASSLPPLGASHYGYTF
>NA|many|TRBV10-3|TRBJ1-1
TGTGCCATCAGTGAAGTCGCGGGAAACACTGAAGCTTTCTTT
CAISEVAGNTEAFF
>NA|few|TRBV27|TRBJ2-2
TGTGCCAGCAGTTTACGGGGACAGAACACCGGGGAGCTGTTTTTT
CASSLRGQNTGELFF
>TRBD1|many|TRBV29-1|TRBJ1-1
TGCAGCGTAGGGACAGGGATTGCTGAAGCTTTCTTT
CSVGTGIAEAFF
>TRBD1|NA|TRBV29-1|TRBJ1-5
TGCAGCGTTGAGGCGGGACAGGACAATCAGCCCCAGCATTTT
CSVEAGQDNQPQHF
>TRBD2|many|TRBV29-1|TRBJ2-7
TGCAGCGTTGAGGGGACTAGCGGGAGAGGGTCCGAGCAGTACTTC
CSVEGTSGRGSEQYF
>NA|many|TRBV6-5|TRBJ2-7
TGTGCCAGCAGTTACTCAGCAGAGACAGCCCTTAAGGAGCAGTACTTC
CASSYSAETALKEQYF
>NA|NA|TRBV20-1|TRBJ1-1
TGCAGTGCGCCTGAAGGCAGGGGCACTGAAGCTTTCTTT
CSAPEGRGTEAFF
>NA|NA|TRBV12-3/TRBV12-4|TRBJ1-1
TGTGCCAGCAGTTCTCAAGGGACTGAAGCTTTCTTT
CASSSQGTEAFF
>NA|once|TRBV7-9|TRBJ1-2
TGTGCCAGCAGTGATGGAGCCCCCGGGGGGGCGGGGGGCTACACCTTC
CASSDGAPGGAGGYTF
>NA|many|TRBV5-1|TRBJ2-2
TGCGCCAGCAGCTTGGGTGGCAGGGGCAACACCGGGGAGCTGTTTTTT
CASSLGGRGNTGELFF
>NA|many|TRBV24-1|TRBJ2-5
TGTGCCACCAGTGATTTGGAACTAGGAGGGCAGGAGACCCAGTACTTC
CATSDLELGGQETQYF
>NA|many|TRBV29-1|TRBJ1-4
TGCAGCGCCGGGGGGGGCTGGGGTGAAAAACTGTTTTTT
CSAGGGWGEKLFF
>NA|NA|TRBV29-1|TRBJ1-3
TGCAGCGTTGCGGTGATTAATGGGGGAAACACCATATATTTT
CSVAVINGGNTIYF
>TRBD1|few|TRBV9|TRBJ1-6
TGTGCCAGCAGTACAACAGGGGGCGATTCACCCCTCCACTTT
CASSTTGGDSPLHF
>TRBD1|many|TRBV2|TRBJ1-1
TGTGCCAGCAGAAGGACAGGGGGGAGCACTGAAGCTTTCTTT
CASRRTGGSTEAFF
>NA|many|TRBV7-9|TRBJ1-1
TGTGCCAGCAGCCGCGGTCGGGGGGATACTGAAGCTTTCTTT
CASSRGRGDTEAFF
>NA|once|TRBV7-9|TRBJ1-2
TGTGCCAGCAGCAGGATCCCTAGTACGGGGGAGAGGAGTGGCTACACCTTC
CASSRIPSTGERSGYTF
>NA|NA|TRBV5-1|TRBJ2-3
TGCGCCAGCAGCTTTCCGTATCAAGCGAATACGCAGTATTTT
CASSFPYQANTQYF
>TRBD2|NA|TRBV12-3/TRBV12-4|TRBJ2-2
TGTGCCAGCAGACGACTAGCGGGAGCCGGGGAGCTGTTTTTT
CASRRLAGAGELFF
>NA|many|TRBV6-5|TRBJ2-7
TGTGCCAGCAGTTTCGAAAGCGAGCAGTACTTC
CASSFESEQYF